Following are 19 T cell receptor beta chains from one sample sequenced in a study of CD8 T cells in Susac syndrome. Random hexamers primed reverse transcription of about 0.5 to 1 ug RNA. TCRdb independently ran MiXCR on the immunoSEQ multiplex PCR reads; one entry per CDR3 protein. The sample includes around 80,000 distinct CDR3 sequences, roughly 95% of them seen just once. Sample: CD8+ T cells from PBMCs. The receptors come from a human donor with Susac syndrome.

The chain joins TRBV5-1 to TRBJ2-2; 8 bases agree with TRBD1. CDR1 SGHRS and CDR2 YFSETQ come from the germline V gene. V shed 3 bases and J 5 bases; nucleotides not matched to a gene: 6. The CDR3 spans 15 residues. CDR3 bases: TGCGCCAGCAGCTCCCGACAGGGGTTGACCGGGGAGCTGTTTTTT. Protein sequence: CASSSRQGLTGELFF.

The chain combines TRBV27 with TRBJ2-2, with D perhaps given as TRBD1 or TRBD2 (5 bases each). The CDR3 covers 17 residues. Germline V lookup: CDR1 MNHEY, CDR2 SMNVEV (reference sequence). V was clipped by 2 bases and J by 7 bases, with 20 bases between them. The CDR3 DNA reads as TGTGCCAGCAGTTTAAATGCCGACTGGGGGTATGGCGGGGAGCTGTTTTTT. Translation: CASSLNADWGYGGELFF.

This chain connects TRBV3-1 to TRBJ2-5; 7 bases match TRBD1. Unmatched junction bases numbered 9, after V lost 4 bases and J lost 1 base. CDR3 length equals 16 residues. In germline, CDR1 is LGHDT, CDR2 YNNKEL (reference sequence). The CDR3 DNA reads TGTGCCAGCAGCCTCCGCAAGGGACAGCGCCAAGAGACCCAGTACTTC. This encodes CASSLRKGQRQETQYF.

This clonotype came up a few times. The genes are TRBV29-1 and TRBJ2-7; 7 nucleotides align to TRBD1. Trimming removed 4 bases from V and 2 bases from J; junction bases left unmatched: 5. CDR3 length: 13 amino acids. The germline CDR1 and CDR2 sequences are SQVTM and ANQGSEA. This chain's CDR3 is CSVGDSNPYEQYF. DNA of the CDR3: TGCAGCGTTGGGGACAGCAATCCCTACGAGCAGTACTTC.

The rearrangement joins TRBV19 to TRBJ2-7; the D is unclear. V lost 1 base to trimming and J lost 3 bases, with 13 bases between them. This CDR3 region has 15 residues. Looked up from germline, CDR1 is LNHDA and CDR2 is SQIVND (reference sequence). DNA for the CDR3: TGTGCCAGTAGTATAGGGACGCGGTGGGACTACGAGCAGTACTTC. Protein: CASSIGTRWDYEQYF.

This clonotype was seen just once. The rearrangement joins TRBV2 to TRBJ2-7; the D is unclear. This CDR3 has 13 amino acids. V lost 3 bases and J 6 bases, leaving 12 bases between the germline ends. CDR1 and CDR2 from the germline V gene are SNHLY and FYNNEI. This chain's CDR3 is CASSDSGPREQYF. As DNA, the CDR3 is TGTGCCAGCAGTGATTCAGGACCGCGCGAGCAGTACTTC.

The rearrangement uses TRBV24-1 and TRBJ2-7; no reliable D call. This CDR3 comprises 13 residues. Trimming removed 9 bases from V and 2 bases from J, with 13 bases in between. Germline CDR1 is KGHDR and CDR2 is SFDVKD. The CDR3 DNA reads TGTGCCACCTCGGGCGGCAGGACCTACGAGCAGTACTTC. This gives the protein CATSGGRTYEQYF.

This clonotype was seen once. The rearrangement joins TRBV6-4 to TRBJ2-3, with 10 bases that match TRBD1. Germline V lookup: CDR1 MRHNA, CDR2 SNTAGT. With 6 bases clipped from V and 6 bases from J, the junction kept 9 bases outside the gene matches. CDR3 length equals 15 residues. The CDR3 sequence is CASSQDRGLGDTQYF. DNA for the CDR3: TGTGCCAGCAGCCAAGACAGGGGGCTGGGGGATACGCAGTATTTT.

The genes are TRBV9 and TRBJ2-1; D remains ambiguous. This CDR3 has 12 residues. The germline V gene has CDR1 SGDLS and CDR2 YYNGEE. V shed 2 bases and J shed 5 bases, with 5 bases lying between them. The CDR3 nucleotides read TGTGCCAGCAGCGTCGGACACAATGAGCAGTTCTTC. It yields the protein CASSVGHNEQFF.

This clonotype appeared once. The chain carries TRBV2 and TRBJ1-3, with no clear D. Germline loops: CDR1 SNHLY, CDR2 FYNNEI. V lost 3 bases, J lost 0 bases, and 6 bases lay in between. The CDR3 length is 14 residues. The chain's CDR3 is CASSDIGSGNTIYF. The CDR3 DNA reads TGTGCCAGCAGTGACATAGGCTCTGGAAACACCATATATTTT.

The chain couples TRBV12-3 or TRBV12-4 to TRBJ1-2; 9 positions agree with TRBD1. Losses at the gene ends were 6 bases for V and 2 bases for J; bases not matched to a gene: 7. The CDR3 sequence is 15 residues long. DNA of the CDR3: TGTGCCAGCAGACGACCGGACAGGGGAAACTATGGCTACACCTTC. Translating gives CASRRPDRGNYGYTF.

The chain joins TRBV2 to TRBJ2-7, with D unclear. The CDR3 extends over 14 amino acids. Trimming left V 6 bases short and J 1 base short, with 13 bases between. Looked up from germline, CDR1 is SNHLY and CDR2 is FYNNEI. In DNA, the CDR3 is TGTGCCAGCAGCACTCTGACGGGTTCCTACGAGCAGTACTTC. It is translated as CASSTLTGSYEQYF.

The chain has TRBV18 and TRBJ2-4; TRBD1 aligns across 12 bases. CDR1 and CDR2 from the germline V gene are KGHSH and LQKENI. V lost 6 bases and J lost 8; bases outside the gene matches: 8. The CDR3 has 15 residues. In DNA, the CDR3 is TGTGCCAGCTCTCCCGGGACAGGGGGCACGGACATTCAGTACTTC. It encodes CASSPGTGGTDIQYF.

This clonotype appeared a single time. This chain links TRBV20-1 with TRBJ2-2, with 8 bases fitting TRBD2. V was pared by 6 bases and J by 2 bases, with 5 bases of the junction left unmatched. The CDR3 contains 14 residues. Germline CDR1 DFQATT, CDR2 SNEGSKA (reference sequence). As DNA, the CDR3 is TGCAGTGCCTATAGCGGGGCTAACACCGGGGAGCTGTTTTTT. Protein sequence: CSAYSGANTGELFF.

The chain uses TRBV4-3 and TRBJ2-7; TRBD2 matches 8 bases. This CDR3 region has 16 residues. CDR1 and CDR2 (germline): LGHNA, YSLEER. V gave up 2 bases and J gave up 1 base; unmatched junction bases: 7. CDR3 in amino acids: CASSQPGLGPSYEQYF. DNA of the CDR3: TGCGCCAGCAGCCAACCGGGACTAGGACCTTCCTACGAGCAGTACTTC.

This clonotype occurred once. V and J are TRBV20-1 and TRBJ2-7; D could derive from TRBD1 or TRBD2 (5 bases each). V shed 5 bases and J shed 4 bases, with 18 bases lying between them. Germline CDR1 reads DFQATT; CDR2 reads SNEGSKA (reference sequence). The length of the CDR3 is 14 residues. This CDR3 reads CSAHTRDGNYEQYF. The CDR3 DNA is TGCAGTGCTCACACTCGGGACGGGAATTACGAGCAGTACTTC.

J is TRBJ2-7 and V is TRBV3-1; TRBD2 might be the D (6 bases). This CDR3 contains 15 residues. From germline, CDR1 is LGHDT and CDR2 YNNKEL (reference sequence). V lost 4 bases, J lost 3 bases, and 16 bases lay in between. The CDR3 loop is CASSPMTGLNYEQYF. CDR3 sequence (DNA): TGTGCCAGCAGCCCAATGACGGGACTGAACTACGAGCAGTACTTC.

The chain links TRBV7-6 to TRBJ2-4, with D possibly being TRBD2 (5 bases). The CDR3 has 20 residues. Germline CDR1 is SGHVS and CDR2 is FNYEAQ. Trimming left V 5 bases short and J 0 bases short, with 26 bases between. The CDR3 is CASSPDPPRRTSLAKNIQYF. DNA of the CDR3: TGTGCCAGCAGCCCAGACCCACCTAGACGGACTTCACTAGCCAAAAACATTCAGTACTTC.

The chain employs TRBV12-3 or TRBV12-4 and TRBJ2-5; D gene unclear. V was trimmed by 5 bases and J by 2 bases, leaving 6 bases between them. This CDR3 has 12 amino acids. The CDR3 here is CASSPPQETQYF. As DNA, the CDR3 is TGTGCCAGCAGTCCCCCTCAAGAGACCCAGTACTTC.